The entry below gives a single TCR beta chain sequence along with its context. Its antigen is as yet unknown. Germline trimming cut 5 bases from V and 1 base from J; bases unmatched to any gene: 0. This CDR3 region has 15 residues. Per germline, CDR1 MNHNY and CDR2 SVGAGI (reference sequence). Blood replicates held 0.5 ug DNA, tumor or normal breast approximately 1.5 ug, two each. Produced via immunoSEQ multiplex PCR; TCRdb's table is partial and in-frame only. Among under 45,000 clones listed, around 70% were seen once. This sample stems from a study of early stage breast cancer tumors. Study-wide results and caveats: Most shared enriched TCRB sequences were commonly generated ones. Functional markers like CD4, CD8 and FOXP3 were missed in bulk sequencing.

The sequenced sample was blood. The chain is built from TRBV6-6 and TRBJ2-5; 14 positions agree with TRBD2. The TCR comes from a person in their fifties with breast cancer. CDR3 sequence reads: CASSGTSGGQETQYF. In DNA form, the CDR3 reads TGTGCCAGCAGTGGGACTAGCGGGGGCCAAGAGACCCAGTACTTC.